The rows below give T cell receptor beta chains drawn from one sample of a study of glioma-infiltrating T cells. One entry per CDR3 protein results from TCRdb running MiXCR on the multiplex PCR reads. The sample holds roughly 120,000 distinct CDR3 sequences, roughly 24% seen once. What was sequenced was glioma tissue, nonneoplastic brain tissue, or PBMCs (not recorded which). The origin of the receptors is a human donor with low-grade glioma or glioblastoma, undergoing nonglioma brain surgery, or in good health (not recorded which). The CDR3 runs from the conserved cysteine through the conserved F or W. Each record gives: J gene, D gene, clone size, V gene, CDR3 DNA, CDR3 protein. D genes are given only for firm matches. Rows may omit the clone size; those that give it use once, few, many or a size class.

>TRBJ2-1|.|many|TRBV7-2
TGTGCCAGCAGCTTAACGACTGCCCCGTTCAATGAGCAGTTCTTC
CASSLTTAPFNEQFF
>TRBJ1-2|.|many|TRBV7-2
TGTGCCAGCAGCTTAGACGGAGGCCAGGGGTACTATGGCTACACCTTC
CASSLDGGQGYYGYTF
>TRBJ2-7|.|many|TRBV2
TGTGCCAGCAGTGTCTTGGGCTACGAGCAGTACTTC
CASSVLGYEQYF
>TRBJ1-1|.|many|TRBV28
TGTGCCAGCAGTTCGGGTAGCACTGAAGCTTTCTTT
CASSSGSTEAFF
>TRBJ2-7|.|many|TRBV7-2
TGTGCCAGCAGCTTAGATGGTTCCATTAGCTACGAGCAGTACTTC
CASSLDGSISYEQYF
>TRBJ2-3|TRBD1|.|TRBV18
TGTGCCGGCTCAACAGGGGGAGGCACAGATACGCAGTATTTT
CAGSTGGGTDTQYF
>TRBJ2-7|.|many|TRBV20-1
TGCAGTGCCCTTAAGGGCGGGCTTGAGCACGAGCAGTACTTC
CSALKGGLEHEQYF
>TRBJ1-2|.|many|TRBV12-3/TRBV12-4
TGTGCCAGCAATTTAGGGCTAGGTGCTAACTATGGCTACACCTTC
CASNLGLGANYGYTF
>TRBJ2-3|.|many|TRBV4-1
TGCGCCAGCAGCCAAGTCGCGGGCGACACAGATACGCAGTATTTT
CASSQVAGDTDTQYF
>TRBJ1-2|TRBD1|few|TRBV19
TGTGCCAGTAGTATAGATCAGGGACAGGGCGCCTATGGCTACACCTTC
CASSIDQGQGAYGYTF
>TRBJ2-4|.|many|TRBV27
TGTGCCAGCAGTTTATCGGCAGGGGAGTACGAAAACATTCAGTGCTTC
CASSLSAGEYENIQCF
>TRBJ2-7|TRBD1|many|TRBV28
TGTGCCAGCAGTTTATATTCGGGACAGCTATCCTACGAGCAGTACTTC
CASSLYSGQLSYEQYF
>TRBJ2-7|.|.|TRBV3-1
TGTGCCAGCAGCCAAATATCAGGGGTATCCGACGAGCAGTACTTC
CASSQISGVSDEQYF
>TRBJ2-6|.|.|TRBV10-3
TGTGCCATCAGTGAACAGATCTCTGGGGCCAACGTCCTGGCTTTC
CAISEQISGANVLAF
>TRBJ2-7|.|many|TRBV7-2
TGTGCCAGCAGCCTCCTCTACGAGCAGTACTTC
CASSLLYEQYF
>TRBJ1-1|.|many|TRBV7-9
TGTGCCAGCAGCACTACAGGGTTAGCTTTCTTT
CASSTTGLAFF
>TRBJ1-2|TRBD1|many|TRBV9
TGTGCCAGCAGCGGCAGCAGGACAGGGGGCTATGGCTACACCTTC
CASSGSRTGGYGYTF
>TRBJ2-7|TRBD2|.|TRBV5-6
TGTGCCAGCAGCTTGGGTACAAGCGGGAAGAGCTCCTACGAGCAGTACTTC
CASSLGTSGKSSYEQYF
>TRBJ1-3|.|.|TRBV3-1
TGCGCCAGCAGCAAAGATAGTGCCGGGGTGAACTCTGGAAACACCATATATTTT
CASSKDSAGVNSGNTIYF
>TRBJ2-7|TRBD1|.|TRBV10-3
TGTGCCATCAGTGAGTCGAAAGGGGGCAACTACGAGCAGTACTTC
CAISESKGGNYEQYF
>TRBJ2-7|.|many|TRBV6-1
TGTGCCAGCGGTTCGGGTTCCTACGAGCAGTACTTC
CASGSGSYEQYF
>TRBJ2-7|.|.|TRBV5-1
TGCGCCAGCAGCTATAACCTAGGGGTCGGAGTAGCCTACGAGCAGTACTTC
CASSYNLGVGVAYEQYF
>TRBJ1-2|.|.|TRBV19
.
CASLTPGTANYGCTF
>TRBJ2-7|TRBD1|.|TRBV20-1
TGCAGTGCTACTCCGGGACAGGAAAGCTCCTACGAGCAGTACTTC
CSATPGQESSYEQYF
>TRBJ2-7|.|many|TRBV4-3
TGCGCCAGCAGCCAAGAGCCCGGGAACCCCTACGAGCAGTACTTC
CASSQEPGNPYEQYF
>TRBJ2-3|TRBD1|many|TRBV28
TGTGCCTTAGGACAGGGCCCAGATACGCAGTATTTT
CALGQGPDTQYF
>TRBJ2-3|.|.|TRBV24-1
TGTGCCACCAGTGATTTGAATAACAGGTGTACGCAGTATTTT
CATSDLNNRCTQYF
>TRBJ2-5|TRBD2|.|TRBV12-3/TRBV12-4
TGTGCCAGCAGTCCACGACTAGCTCGAGGGTTCTTTCAAGAGACCCGGTACTTC
CASSPRLARGFFQETRYF
>TRBJ2-7|TRBD1|.|TRBV2
TGTGCCAGCAGTGGGACAGGGGACTCCTACGAGCAGTACTTC
CASSGTGDSYEQYF
>TRBJ2-1|TRBD2|many|TRBV20-1
TGCAGTGCTTCTAGCGGAAGCTCCTACAATGAGCAGTTCTTC
CSASSGSSYNEQFF